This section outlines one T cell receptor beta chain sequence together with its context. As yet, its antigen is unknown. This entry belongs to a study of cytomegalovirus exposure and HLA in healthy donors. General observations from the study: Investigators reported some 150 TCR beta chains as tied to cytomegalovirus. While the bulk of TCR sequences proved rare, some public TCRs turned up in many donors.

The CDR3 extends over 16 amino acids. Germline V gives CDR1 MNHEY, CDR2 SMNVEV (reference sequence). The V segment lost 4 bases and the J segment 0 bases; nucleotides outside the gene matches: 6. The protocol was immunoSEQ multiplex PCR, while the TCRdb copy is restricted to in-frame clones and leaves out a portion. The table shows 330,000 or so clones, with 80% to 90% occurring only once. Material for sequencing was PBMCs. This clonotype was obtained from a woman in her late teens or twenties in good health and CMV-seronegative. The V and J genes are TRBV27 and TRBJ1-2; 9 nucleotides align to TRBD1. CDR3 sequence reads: CASSSDRGAPNYGYTF. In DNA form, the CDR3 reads TGTGCCAGCAGTTCGGACAGGGGTGCTCCTAACTATGGCTACACCTTC.